There are many counts of the clone carrying this TCR beta chain. This sample was taken from a study of metastatic and nonmetastatic thyroid tumors. Study-wide background: Repertoires from malignant and benign thyroid patients were compared across blood and tumor or nodule tissue.

The V gene's germline CDR1 is DFQATT and CDR2 SNEGSKA (reference sequence). V was clipped by 6 bases and J by 3 bases; unmatched bases: 7. The CDR3 is 14 residues long. TCRdb re-called the PCR reads through MiXCR. Among approximately 22,000 clones listed, 11% were seen once. Patients underwent thyroid surgery, and none had received any treatment before it. Sequencing was performed on blood. The V gene is TRBV20-1, the J gene TRBJ2-1, with TRBD2 matching over 8 bases. This clonotype was sampled from a female donor with papillary thyroid cancer or a benign thyroid nodule (not recorded which). Some clones in this sample may be carry-over from other donors' samples. CDR3 DNA sequence: TGCAGTGCCTCATTAGCGGGAATCTACAATGAGCAGTTCTTC. It specifies CSASLAGIYNEQFF.